A selection of T cell receptor beta chains follows, all from one sample in a study of T cells in Graves' hyperthyroidism and ophthalmopathy. MiXCR, run by TCRdb on the multiplex PCR reads, gives a single entry per CDR3 protein. Among approximately 430,000 distinct CDR3 sequences listed, roughly 14% were seen once. What was sequenced was blood. The receptor set was obtained from a woman aged 18 to 35 with Graves' hyperthyroidism. The CDR3 runs from the conserved cysteine through the conserved F or W. A D gene is named only where the DNA matches it firmly. Clone size is not always given. Where it is, it says once, few, many or a class for expanded clones.

D gene	V gene	clone size	J gene	CDR3 DNA	CDR3 protein
TRBD1	TRBV7-9	-	TRBJ1-1	TGTGCCAGCAGCTTATACGGGGGCCCAGGGGGGAACACTGAAGCTTTCTTT	CASSLYGGPGGNTEAFF
-	TRBV10-2	few	TRBJ2-2	TGCGCCAGCAGTGTTGTTGGGACCGGGGAGCTGTTTTTT	CASSVVGTGELFF
-	TRBV14	few	TRBJ2-3	TGTGCCAGCAGCCAAGATCCTCGGCAGTTTAATACGCAGTATTTT	CASSQDPRQFNTQYF
TRBD2	TRBV20-1	-	TRBJ2-7	TGCAGTGCTACTATTGGCACTAGCGGAATTTCCTACGAGCAGTACTTC	CSATIGTSGISYEQYF
-	TRBV7-9	-	TRBJ1-6	TGTGCCAGCAGCGCGGCGGCCACCGGTAATTCACCCCTCCACTTT	CASSAAATGNSPLHF
-	TRBV3-1	many	TRBJ2-7	TGTGCCAGCAGCCAAGAAGGACTTCTATACGAGCAGTACTTC	CASSQEGLLYEQYF
-	TRBV20-1	many	TRBJ1-5	TGCAGTGCTAGGGCGGGGAACAATCAGCCCCAGCATTTT	CSARAGNNQPQHF
-	TRBV27	-	TRBJ2-1	TGTGCCAGCAGTCCAACGATATTACAGGGAGGTGAGCAGTTCTTC	CASSPTILQGGEQFF
-	TRBV7-3	many	TRBJ2-3	TGTGCCAGCAGCTTTGGCGGGGCTCGCACAGATACGCAGTATTTT	CASSFGGARTDTQYF
TRBD1	TRBV11-2	many	TRBJ2-7	TGTGCCAGCAGCATGGCGTTCAGGGGGTACTTCGAGCAGTACTTC	CASSMAFRGYFEQYF
-	TRBV4-2	few	TRBJ2-5	TGTGCCAGCAGCCATGCCGGGGCCGAGACCCAGTACTTC	CASSHAGAETQYF
-	TRBV5-1	many	TRBJ2-2	TGCGCCAGCAGCTTTTCGATAGAGCCCACCGGGGAGCTGTTTTTT	CASSFSIEPTGELFF
-	TRBV20-1	few	TRBJ1-3	TGCAGTGCTAGGGACAGTTTTTCTGGAAACACCATATATTTT	CSARDSFSGNTIYF
-	TRBV6-1	many	TRBJ1-2	TGTGCCAGCAGTTACGCCCGGACCGGGGGGTATGGCTACACCTTC	CASSYARTGGYGYTF
-	TRBV19	few	TRBJ1-1	TGTGCCAGTAGTATCTGGTATGGGGGAGCTTTCTTT	CASSIWYGGAFF
-	TRBV5-1	-	TRBJ2-2	TGCGCCAGTAACGATGGGGCTGGGCTCACCGGGGAGCTGTTTTTT	CASNDGAGLTGELFF
-	TRBV28	many	TRBJ2-5	TGTGCCAGCAGCCCGGGGGCCTCAAACAGGGGAGAGACCCAGTACTTC	CASSPGASNRGETQYF
TRBD2	TRBV28	-	TRBJ2-2	TGTGCCAGCACCCCGACTAGCGGGGGGACGAACACCGGGGAGCTGTTTTTT	CASTPTSGGTNTGELFF
-	TRBV5-1	-	TRBJ2-1	TGCGCCAGCAGCTTCAACGACGGAGGCAATGAGCAGTTCTTC	CASSFNDGGNEQFF
TRBD1	TRBV2	many	TRBJ1-4	TGTGCCAGCTCCGACAGGGGGTCGGCTAATGAAAAACTGTTTTTT	CASSDRGSANEKLFF
-	TRBV29-1	-	TRBJ1-2	TGCAGCGTTGAAGCACCAGTAGGGGGGCCCTTCTATGGCTACACCTTC	CSVEAPVGGPFYGYTF
TRBD1	TRBV20-1	few	TRBJ1-5	TGCAGTGCTAGAGAGGCTGGGACAGGGAACAATCAGCCCCAGCATTTT	CSAREAGTGNNQPQHF
TRBD2	TRBV12-3/TRBV12-4	-	TRBJ2-7	TGTGCCACAAGCGGGACTAGCGGGAGTACGCGCGAGCAGTACTTC	CATSGTSGSTREQYF
TRBD2	TRBV4-1	-	TRBJ2-3	TGCGCCAGCAGCCAAGGGACTAGCGGGATTTACGGTACTAGCACAGATACGCAGTATTTT	CASSQGTSGIYGTSTDTQYF
TRBD2	TRBV7-2	few	TRBJ2-7	TGTGCCAGTTCAGGCGGGGGAATCTACGAGCAGTACTTC	CASSGGGIYEQYF
TRBD2	TRBV27	many	TRBJ2-2	TGTGCCAGCAGTTTATCCGGGACTACTTTGAACACCGGGGAGCTGTTTTTT	CASSLSGTTLNTGELFF
-	TRBV20-1	-	TRBJ1-6	TGCAGTGCTAGGGTGGGGAATTCACCCCTCCACTTT	CSARVGNSPLHF
-	TRBV5-6	-	TRBJ1-4	TGTGCCAGCAGCTTGGGAGGAGGCAAAAAACTGTTTTTT	CASSLGGGKKLFF
-	TRBV6-2/TRBV6-3	few	TRBJ1-3	TGTGCCAGCAGCCGGGAAGCTGGAAACACCATATATTTT	CASSREAGNTIYF
TRBD1	TRBV6-1	few	TRBJ1-6	TGTGCCAGCAGACGACAAGGACAGGGGTCTTCACCCCTCCACTTT	CASRRQGQGSSPLHF
TRBD1	TRBV29-1	many	TRBJ2-5	TGCAGCGTTGTCCCCGGGACAGGTTCTCAAGAGACCCAGTACTTC	CSVVPGTGSQETQYF
-	TRBV5-1	many	TRBJ1-6	TGCGCCAGCAGCCCTTGGGGTCCTAATTCACCCCTCCACTTT	CASSPWGPNSPLHF
TRBD1	TRBV7-8	many	TRBJ1-2	TGTGCCAGCAGCTTAAATGTCGGGACAGGGAGACACTATGGCTACACCTTC	CASSLNVGTGRHYGYTF
TRBD1	TRBV6-1	many	TRBJ1-2	TGTGCCAGCAGTCCCCGTCGACAGGGGGGATGGGGCTACACCTTC	CASSPRRQGGWGYTF
-	TRBV19	-	TRBJ1-5	TGTGCCAGTAGTATATTATTCGTCAGGCAGCCCCAGCATTTT	CASSILFVRQPQHF
-	TRBV11-2	many	TRBJ2-5	TGTGCCAGCAGCTTGCTTGCTGGGCTGGAGACCCAGTACTTC	CASSLLAGLETQYF
-	TRBV7-9	-	TRBJ2-7	TGTGCCAGCAGCGGTCGATCGGACAGTAGAGAACGGAGAAAGGGTGAGCAGTACTTC	CASSGRSDSRERRKGEQYF
TRBD1	TRBV5-5	-	TRBJ1-5	TGTGCCAGCAGCTTGTTTGACAGGGCCAATCAGCCCCAGCATTTT	CASSLFDRANQPQHF
-	TRBV12-3/TRBV12-4	many	TRBJ2-7	TGTGCCAGCAGGCCGACGGGACCCAGCTACGAGCAGTACTTC	CASRPTGPSYEQYF
-	TRBV19	few	TRBJ2-1	TGTGCCAGTAGTATTGACTCCAGCTCCTACAATGAGCAGTTCTTC	CASSIDSSSYNEQFF
-	TRBV19	-	TRBJ2-2	TGTGCCAGTAAAAAAATAGGGACAACGAACGACGGGGAGCTGTTTTTT	CASKKIGTTNDGELFF
-	TRBV27	many	TRBJ1-1	TGTGCCAGCAGCCCCGGAAGGGGTGCCTTTGAAGCTTTCTTT	CASSPGRGAFEAFF
TRBD1	TRBV5-6	few	TRBJ1-4	TGTGCCAGCAGCTGGACAGGGTCTAATGAAAAACTGTTTTTT	CASSWTGSNEKLFF
TRBD2	TRBV6-1	few	TRBJ2-5	TGTGCCAGCAGCAAAGCGGGAGGGGGAGAGACCCAGTACTTC	CASSKAGGGETQYF
TRBD1	TRBV11-2	many	TRBJ1-1	TGTGCCAGCAGCTTAGCATCAGGGGGCGTGAACACTGAAACTTTCTTT	CASSLASGGVNTETFF
-	TRBV10-2	few	TRBJ1-1	TGCGCCAGCAGTGGCCTTTTCGGGGGGCTAGGGAACACTGAAGCTTTCTTT	CASSGLFGGLGNTEAFF